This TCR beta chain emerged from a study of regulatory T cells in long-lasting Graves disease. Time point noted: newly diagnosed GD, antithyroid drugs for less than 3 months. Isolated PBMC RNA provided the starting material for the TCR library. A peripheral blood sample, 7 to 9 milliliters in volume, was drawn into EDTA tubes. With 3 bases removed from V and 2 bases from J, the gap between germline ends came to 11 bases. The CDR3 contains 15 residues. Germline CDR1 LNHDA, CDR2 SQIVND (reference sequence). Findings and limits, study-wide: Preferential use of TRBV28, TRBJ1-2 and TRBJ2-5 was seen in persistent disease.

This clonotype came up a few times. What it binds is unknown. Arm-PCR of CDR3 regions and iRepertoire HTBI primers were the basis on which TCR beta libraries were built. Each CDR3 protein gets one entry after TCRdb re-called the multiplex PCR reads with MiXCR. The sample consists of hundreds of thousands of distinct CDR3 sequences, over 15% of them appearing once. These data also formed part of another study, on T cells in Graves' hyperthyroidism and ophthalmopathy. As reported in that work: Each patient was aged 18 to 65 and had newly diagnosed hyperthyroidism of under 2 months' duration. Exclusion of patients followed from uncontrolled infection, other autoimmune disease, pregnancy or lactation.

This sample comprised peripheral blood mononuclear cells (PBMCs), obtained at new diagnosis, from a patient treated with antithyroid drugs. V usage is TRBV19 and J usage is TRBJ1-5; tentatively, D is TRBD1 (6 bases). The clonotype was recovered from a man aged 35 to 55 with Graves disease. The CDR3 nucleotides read TGTGCCAGTAGTATGGGTAACAGGGGCAATCAGCCCCAGCATTTT. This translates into CASSMGNRGNQPQHF.